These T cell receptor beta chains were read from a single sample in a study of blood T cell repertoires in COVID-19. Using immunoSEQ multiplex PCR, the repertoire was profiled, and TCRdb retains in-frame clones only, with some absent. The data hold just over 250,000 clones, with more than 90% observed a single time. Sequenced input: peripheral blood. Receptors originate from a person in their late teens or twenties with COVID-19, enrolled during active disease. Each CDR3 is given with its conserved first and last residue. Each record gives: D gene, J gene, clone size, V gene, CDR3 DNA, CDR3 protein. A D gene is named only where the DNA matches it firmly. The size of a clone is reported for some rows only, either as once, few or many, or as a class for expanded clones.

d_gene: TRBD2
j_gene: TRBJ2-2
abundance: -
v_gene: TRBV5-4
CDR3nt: TGTGCCAGCAGCACGGGACTAGCGGATGGGGACACCGGGGAGCTGTTTTTT
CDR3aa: CASSTGLADGDTGELFF

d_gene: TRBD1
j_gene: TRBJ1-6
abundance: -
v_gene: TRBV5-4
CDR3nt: TGTGCCAGCAGCCCATGGCAGGGGGGTTCACCCCTCCACTTT
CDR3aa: CASSPWQGGSPLHF

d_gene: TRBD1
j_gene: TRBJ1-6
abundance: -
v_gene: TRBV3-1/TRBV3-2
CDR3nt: TGTGCCAGCAGCGTGGAGGGGGCTTGGGTAGAATCACCCCTCCACTTT
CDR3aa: CASSVEGAWVESPLHF

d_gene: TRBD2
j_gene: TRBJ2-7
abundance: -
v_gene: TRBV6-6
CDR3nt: TGTGCCAGCAGCCCGACTAGCGGGAGAGAGCAGTACTTC
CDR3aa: CASSPTSGREQYF

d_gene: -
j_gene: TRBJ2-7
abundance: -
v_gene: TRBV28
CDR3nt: TGTGCCAGCAGTCTACACTCCTGGGGCGGGGAGCGGGCCCCCTACGAGCAGTACTTC
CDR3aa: CASSLHSWGGERAPYEQYF

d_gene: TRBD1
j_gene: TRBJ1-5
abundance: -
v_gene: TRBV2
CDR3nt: TGTGCCAGCAGTGTAGGGACAGGGGGGTTAGAGCCCCAGCATTTT
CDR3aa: CASSVGTGGLEPQHF

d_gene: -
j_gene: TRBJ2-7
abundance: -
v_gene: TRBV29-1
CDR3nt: TGCAGCGTGGGGACACTCTACGAGCAGTACTTC
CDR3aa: CSVGTLYEQYF

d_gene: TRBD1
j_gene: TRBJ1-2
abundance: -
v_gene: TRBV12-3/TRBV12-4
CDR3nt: TGTGCCAGCAGTTTCTACGAGGGGGCAGGCTACACCTTC
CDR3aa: CASSFYEGAGYTF

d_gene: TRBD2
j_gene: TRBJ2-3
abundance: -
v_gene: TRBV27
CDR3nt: TGTGCCAGCAGGAGACTAGCTACAGATACGCAGTATTTT
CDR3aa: CASRRLATDTQYF

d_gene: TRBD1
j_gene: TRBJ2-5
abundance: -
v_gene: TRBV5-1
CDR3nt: TGCGCCAGCAGCTTTCAGGGGGCAGTTGGAGAGACCCAGTACTTC
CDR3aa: CASSFQGAVGETQYF

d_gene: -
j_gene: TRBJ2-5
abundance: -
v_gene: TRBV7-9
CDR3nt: TGTGCCAGCAGCTGGAATGGAGAAGAGACCCAGTACTTC
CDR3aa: CASSWNGEETQYF

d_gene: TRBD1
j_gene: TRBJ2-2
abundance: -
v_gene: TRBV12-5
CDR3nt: TGTGCTAGTGCTCTAAGGACAGGCCGGACCGGGGAGCTGTTTTTT
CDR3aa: CASALRTGRTGELFF

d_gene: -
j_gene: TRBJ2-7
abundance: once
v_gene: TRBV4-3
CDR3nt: TGCGCCAGCAGCCAAGGACTAGCCTACGAGCAGTACTTC
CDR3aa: CASSQGLAYEQYF

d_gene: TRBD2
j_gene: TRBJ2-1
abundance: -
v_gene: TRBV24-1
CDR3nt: TGTGCCACCAGTGACGCTAGCGGGAGTGGTAATGAGCAGTTCTTC
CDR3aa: CATSDASGSGNEQFF

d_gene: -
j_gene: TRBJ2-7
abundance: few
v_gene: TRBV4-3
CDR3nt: TGCGCCAGCAGCCAAGTAGCGAGCTCCTACGAGCAGTACTTC
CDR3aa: CASSQVASSYEQYF

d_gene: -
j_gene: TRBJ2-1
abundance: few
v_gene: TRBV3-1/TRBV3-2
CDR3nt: TGTGCCAGCAGCAGTTCCCTAACGGGTGTGCAGTTCTTC
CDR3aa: CASSSSLTGVQFF

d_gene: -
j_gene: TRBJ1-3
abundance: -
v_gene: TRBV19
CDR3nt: TGTGCCAGTAGTTCCGGGGGGAGGCAATCTGGAAACACCATATATTTT
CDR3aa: CASSSGGRQSGNTIYF

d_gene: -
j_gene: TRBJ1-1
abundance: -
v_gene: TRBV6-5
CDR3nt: TGTGCCAGCAGTCGGACAGAGAACACTGAAGCTTTCTTT
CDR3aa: CASSRTENTEAFF

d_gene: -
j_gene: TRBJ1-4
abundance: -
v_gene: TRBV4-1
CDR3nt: TGCGCCAGCAGCCAAGATCTCGGCGGGGAAAAACTGTTTTTT
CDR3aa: CASSQDLGGEKLFF

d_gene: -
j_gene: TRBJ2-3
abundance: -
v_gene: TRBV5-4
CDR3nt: TGTGCCAGCAGCTTGGGCAGGGAAGAGTCCCCCTCAGATACGCAGTATTTT
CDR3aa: CASSLGREESPSDTQYF

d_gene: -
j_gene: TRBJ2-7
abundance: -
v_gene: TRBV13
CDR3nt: TGTGCCAGCAGTCAGGGCTACGAGCAGTACTTC
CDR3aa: CASSQGYEQYF

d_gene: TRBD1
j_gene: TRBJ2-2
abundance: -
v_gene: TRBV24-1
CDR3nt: TGTGCCACCAGTGCCGTGGGACAGGGGGCCGGGGAGCTGTTTTTT
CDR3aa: CATSAVGQGAGELFF

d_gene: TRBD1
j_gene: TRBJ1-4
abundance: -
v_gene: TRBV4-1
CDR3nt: TGCGCCAGCAGCCAATTTTTATCCGGGACAGAAAATGAAAAACTGTTTTTT
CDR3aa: CASSQFLSGTENEKLFF

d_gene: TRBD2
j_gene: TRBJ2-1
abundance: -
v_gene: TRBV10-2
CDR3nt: TGCGCCAGCAACGAGGTAGCGGGGGCCCACAATGAGCAGTTCTTC
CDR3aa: CASNEVAGAHNEQFF

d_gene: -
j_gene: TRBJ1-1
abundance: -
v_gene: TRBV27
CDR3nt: TGTGCCAGCAGTTTATCTCGGGGGGGAGTGAACACTGAAGCTTTCTTT
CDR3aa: CASSLSRGGVNTEAFF

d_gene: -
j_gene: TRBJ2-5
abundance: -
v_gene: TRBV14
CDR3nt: TGTGCCAGCAGCCAAGAACCGGGGTTAGAGACCCAGTACTTC
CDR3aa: CASSQEPGLETQYF

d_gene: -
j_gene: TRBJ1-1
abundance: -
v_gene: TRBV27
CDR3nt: TGTGCCAGCAAAAGGGGGTTTCGGTTGAGCACTGAAGCTTTCTTT
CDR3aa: CASKRGFRLSTEAFF

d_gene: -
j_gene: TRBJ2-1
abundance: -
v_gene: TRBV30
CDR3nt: TGTGCCTGGAGTTCAGGATTCTACAATGAGCAGTTCTTC
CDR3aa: CAWSSGFYNEQFF

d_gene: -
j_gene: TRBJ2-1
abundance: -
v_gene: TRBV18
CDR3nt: TGTGCCAGCTCACCAGCGAGCGGAGTTTACAATGAGCAGTTCTTC
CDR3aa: CASSPASGVYNEQFF

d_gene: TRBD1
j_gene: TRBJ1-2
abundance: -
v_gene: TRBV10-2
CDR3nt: TGCGCCAGCAGTGAGGTTCCGACAGGGGTCTCGTATGGCTACACCTTC
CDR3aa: CASSEVPTGVSYGYTF